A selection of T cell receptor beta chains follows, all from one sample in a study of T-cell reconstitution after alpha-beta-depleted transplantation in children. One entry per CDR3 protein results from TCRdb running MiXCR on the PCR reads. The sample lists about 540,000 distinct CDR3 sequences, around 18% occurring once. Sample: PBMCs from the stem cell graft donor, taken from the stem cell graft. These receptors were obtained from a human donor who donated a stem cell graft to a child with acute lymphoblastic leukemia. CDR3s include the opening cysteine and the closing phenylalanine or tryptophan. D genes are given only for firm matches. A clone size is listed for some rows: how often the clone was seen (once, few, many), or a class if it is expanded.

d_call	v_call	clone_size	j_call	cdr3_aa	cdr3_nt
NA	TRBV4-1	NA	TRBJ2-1	CASSQVLATSYNEQFF	TGCGCCAGCAGCCAGGTCCTAGCGACCTCCTACAATGAGCAGTTCTTC
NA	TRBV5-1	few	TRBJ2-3	CASSLGDEYTQYF	TGCGCCAGCAGCTTGGGGGACGAGTATACGCAGTATTTT
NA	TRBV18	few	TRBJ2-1	CASSPDAGLVGNEQFF	TGTGCCAGCTCACCCGATGCGGGCCTCGTGGGCAATGAGCAGTTCTTC
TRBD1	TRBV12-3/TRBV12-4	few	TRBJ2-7	CASSPGQGTLYEQYF	TGTGCCAGCAGTCCGGGACAGGGGACCCTTTACGAGCAGTACTTC
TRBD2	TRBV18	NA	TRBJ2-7	CASFRTSGSSYEQYF	TGTGCCAGCTTCAGGACTAGCGGGAGTTCCTACGAGCAGTACTTC
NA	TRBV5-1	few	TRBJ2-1	CASSLARGIYNEQFF	TGCGCCAGCAGCTTGGCGCGGGGTATATACAATGAGCAGTTCTTC
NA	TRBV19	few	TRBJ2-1	CASRVGGAVEQFF	TGTGCCAGTAGGGTCGGAGGTGCTGTTGAGCAGTTCTTC
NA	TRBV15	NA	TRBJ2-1	CATSRDQTPLVFNEQFF	TGTGCCACCAGCAGAGATCAGACCCCATTGGTATTCAATGAGCAGTTCTTC
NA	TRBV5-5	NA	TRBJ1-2	CASSLGQVALGYGYTF	TGTGCCAGCAGCTTGGGACAGGTGGCCCTCGGCTATGGCTACACCTTC
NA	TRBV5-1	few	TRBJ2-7	CASSLAGAGDEQYF	TGCGCCAGCAGCTTGGCAGGGGCCGGGGACGAGCAGTACTTC
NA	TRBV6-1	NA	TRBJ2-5	CASSTFRVRESPETQYF	TGTGCCAGCAGCACCTTCAGAGTGAGGGAAAGTCCAGAGACCCAGTACTTC
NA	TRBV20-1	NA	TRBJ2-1	CSASPDNLGLLNEQFF	TGCAGTGCTAGTCCCGATAATCTTGGCCTCTTGAATGAGCAGTTCTTC
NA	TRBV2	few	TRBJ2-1	CASSERNDGGYNEQFF	TGTGCCAGCAGTGAAAGAAATGATGGCGGCTACAATGAGCAGTTCTTC
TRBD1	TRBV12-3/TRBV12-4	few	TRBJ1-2	CASSPNRGGFGGYTF	TGTGCCAGCAGTCCAAACAGGGGGGGATTCGGGGGCTACACCTTC
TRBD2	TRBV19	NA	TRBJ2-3	CASGQTSLATDTQYF	TGTGCCAGTGGCCAGACTAGCCTGGCCACAGATACGCAGTATTTT
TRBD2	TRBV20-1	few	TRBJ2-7	CSASGTSGRSYEQYF	TGCAGTGCTAGTGGGACTAGCGGGAGGTCCTACGAGCAGTACTTC
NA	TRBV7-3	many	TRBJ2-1	CASSSLLVRSNEQFF	TGTGCCAGCAGCTCTCTTCTAGTTCGGTCCAATGAGCAGTTCTTC
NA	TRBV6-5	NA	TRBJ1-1	CASSLRGFEAFF	TGTGCCAGCAGTCTCCGGGGCTTTGAGGCTTTCTTT
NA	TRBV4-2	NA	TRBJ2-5	CASSQDGGGGAETQYF	TGTGCCAGCAGCCAAGATGGGGGAGGGGGCGCGGAGACCCAGTACTTC
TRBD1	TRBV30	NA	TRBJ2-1	CAWQTGTGAYNEQFF	TGTGCCTGGCAAACTGGGACAGGGGCCTACAATGAGCAGTTCTTC
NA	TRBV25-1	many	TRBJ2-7	CASRPRGASYEQYF	TGTGCCAGTAGACCGAGGGGGGCAAGCTACGAGCAGTACTTC
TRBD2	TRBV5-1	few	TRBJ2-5	CASSSGTSIYETQYF	TGCGCCAGCAGCAGCGGGACTAGCATCTACGAGACCCAGTACTTC
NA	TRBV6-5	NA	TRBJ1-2	CASSYGAWGAPGYTF	TGTGCCAGCAGTTACGGAGCCTGGGGGGCGCCGGGCTACACCTTC
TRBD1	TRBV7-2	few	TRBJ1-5	CASSYPSGGQQPQHF	TGTGCCAGCAGCTACCCTTCAGGGGGACAACAGCCCCAGCATTTT
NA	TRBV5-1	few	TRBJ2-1	CASSLGQGVFAVF	TGCGCCAGCAGCTTGGGCCAGGGTGTTTTCGCGGTCTTC
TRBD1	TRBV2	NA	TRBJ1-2	CASSEGTGRYYGYTF	TGTGCCAGCAGTGAAGGGACAGGAAGGTACTATGGCTACACCTTC
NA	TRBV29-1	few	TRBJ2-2	CSVVGDKGPGELFF	TGCAGCGTTGTTGGTGACAAGGGGCCCGGGGAGCTGTTTTTT
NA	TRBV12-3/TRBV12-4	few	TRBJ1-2	CASSLQDISGYTF	TGTGCCAGCAGTCTTCAGGATATCTCTGGCTACACCTTC
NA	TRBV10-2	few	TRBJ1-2	CASSPAGAHYGYTF	TGCGCCAGCAGCCCAGCGGGGGCCCACTATGGCTACACCTTC
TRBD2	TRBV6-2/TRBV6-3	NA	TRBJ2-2	CASSRGLAVGELFF	TGTGCCAGCAGTCGCGGACTAGCGGTCGGGGAGCTGTTTTTT
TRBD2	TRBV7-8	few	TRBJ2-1	CASSPSRGGLPTSYNEQFF	TGTGCCAGCAGCCCTAGTCGGGGAGGGCTCCCGACTTCCTACAATGAGCAGTTCTTC
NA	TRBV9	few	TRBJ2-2	CASSVGQIDTGELFF	TGTGCCAGCAGCGTCGGACAGATTGACACCGGGGAGCTGTTTTTT
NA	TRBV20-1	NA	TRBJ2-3	CSARRHPGQPGRDTQYF	TGCAGTGCTAGACGTCATCCGGGACAACCGGGGAGGGATACGCAGTATTTT
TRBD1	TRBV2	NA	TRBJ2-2	CASRTGGGSTGELFF	TGTGCCAGCAGGACAGGGGGCGGAAGCACCGGGGAGCTGTTTTTT
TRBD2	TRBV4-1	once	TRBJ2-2	CASSQDPREGRISGELFF	TGCGCCAGCAGCCAAGATCCCCGGGAGGGCCGAATTTCCGGGGAGCTGTTTTTT
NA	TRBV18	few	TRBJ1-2	CASSPRGWGGYTF	TGTGCCAGCTCACCACGAGGATGGGGCGGCTACACCTTC
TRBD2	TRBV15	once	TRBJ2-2	CATSREREAGGELFF	TGTGCCACCAGCAGGGAGCGGGAGGCGGGCGGGGAGCTGTTTTTT